A single sample is the source of the 32 T cell receptor beta chains below, sequenced in a study of blood T cell repertoires in COVID-19. Only in-frame clones appear in the TCRdb table, and some are missing; sequencing was by immunoSEQ multiplex PCR. This sample has roughly 150,000 clones, with around 85% found just once. The source material was peripheral blood. These receptors all stem from a man aged 55 to 70 with active or convalescent COVID-19.

J is TRBJ2-3 and V is TRBV4-2; 9 nucleotides line up with TRBD1. There are 17 residues in the CDR3. CDR1 LGHNA and CDR2 YNFKEQ come from the germline V gene. V lost 4 bases, J lost 4 bases, and 12 bases stayed unmatched. The CDR3 sequence: CASSPGQGRDFSDTQYF. The CDR3 DNA follows: TGTGCCAGCAGCCCGGGACAGGGAAGGGACTTTTCAGATACGCAGTATTTT.

The V gene is TRBV6-5, the J gene TRBJ1-2; D is unclear. The CDR3 is 13 amino acids. Between the trimmed V and J ends, which lost 6 bases and 4 bases, there was a span of 12 bases. Germline V gene sequence: CDR1 MNHEY, CDR2 SVGAGI. CDR3 loop: CASSEVSSYGYTF. For the CDR3, the DNA is TGTGCCAGCAGCGAGGTCAGCAGCTATGGCTACACCTTC.

The V and J genes are TRBV29-1 and TRBJ2-7; TRBD1 matches at 10 bases. CDR1 is SQVTM and CDR2 is ANQGSEA in the germline V gene. Trimming removed 6 bases from V and 7 bases from J; junction bases left unmatched: 12. The CDR3 covers 14 residues. CDR3 DNA: TGCAGCGTCCAGACAGGGGGCGCGAGAGGGGAGCAGTACTTC. This encodes CSVQTGGARGEQYF.

The V and J genes are TRBV2 and TRBJ1-5, with 7 positions matching TRBD1. V lost 6 bases to trimming and J lost 0 bases; unmatched junction nucleotides: 5. The CDR3 consists of 15 residues. Germline assignment: CDR1 SNHLY and CDR2 FYNNEI. CDR3 residues: CASRPDRASNQPQHF. The CDR3, as DNA: TGTGCCAGCAGACCCGACAGGGCTAGCAATCAGCCCCAGCATTTT.

This chain uses TRBV5-1 with TRBJ2-5; 9 bases are shared with TRBD2. CDR1 and CDR2 from the germline V gene are SGHRS and YFSETQ. The junction had 9 bases not matched to a gene; V was cut back by 0 bases and J by 9 bases. The CDR3 extends over 15 amino acids. CDR3 nucleotides: TGCGCCAGCAGCTTGGGTGAACTAGCGGGTAGGGCCCAGTACTTC. As protein: CASSLGELAGRAQYF.

In this sample, this clone turned up once. V usage is TRBV5-4 and J usage is TRBJ2-5, with 9 bases matching TRBD1. The CDR3 has 14 residues. Per germline, CDR1 SGHNT and CDR2 YYREEE (reference sequence). V dropped 4 bases and J dropped 5; count of bases not matched to a gene: 6. DNA of the CDR3: TGTGCCAGCAGCACGAGGACAGGGGACGAGACCCAGTACTTC. Its protein is CASSTRTGDETQYF.

This chain connects TRBV7-8 to TRBJ1-4, with D unclear. V was clipped by 5 bases and J by 3 bases, with 7 bases between them. The CDR3 spans 13 residues. The germline CDR1 and CDR2 sequences are SGHVS and FQNEAQ. CDR3 amino acids: CASSQPSNEKLFF. The CDR3, as DNA: TGTGCCAGCAGCCAGCCTTCTAATGAAAAACTGTTTTTT.

The gene calls are TRBV5-1 and TRBJ1-2, with D possibly matching TRBD1 (6 bases). The germline V gene encodes CDR1 SGHRS and CDR2 YFSETQ. V was clipped by 3 bases and J by 6 bases, with 18 bases between them. The CDR3 spans 15 residues. The CDR3 sequence: CASSWVTGSTNGYTF. As DNA, the CDR3 is TGCGCCAGCAGCTGGGTCACAGGGTCGACTAATGGCTACACCTTC.

The rearrangement uses TRBV21-1 and TRBJ2-7; no check of the table's D call, TRBD2, against the DNA was made. TRBV21-1 has pseudogene status. This CDR3 is 17 amino acids long. CDR3 loop: CASSKDRGGAAGNEQYF. The CDR3 nucleotides are TGTGCCAGCAGCAAAGATCGCGGGGGCGCGGCAGGGAACGAGCAGTACTTC.

This clone was picked up a small number of times. The chain links TRBV19 to TRBJ2-1; 7 bases map to TRBD2. J lost 6 bases, V lost 1 base, and 6 bases had no gene match. The CDR3 totals 15 residues. Germline assignment: CDR1 LNHDA and CDR2 SQIVND (reference sequence). The CDR3 DNA reads TGTGCCAGTAGTATAGGCGGGAGTATACTCAATGAGCAGTTCTTC. It yields the protein CASSIGGSILNEQFF. The full variable domain, with the rest looked up from reference TRBV19 and TRBJ2-1, is DGGITQSPKYLFRKEGQNVTLSCEQNLNHDAMYWYRQDPGQGLRLIYYSQIVNDFQKGDIAEGYSVSREKKESFPLTVTSAQKNPTAFYLCASSIGGSILNEQFFGPGTRLTVL.

The chain is built from TRBV28 and TRBJ1-2, with 9 positions matching TRBD1. Germline V gene lookup returns CDR1 MDHEN and CDR2 SYDVKM. This CDR3 is 13 amino acids long. The J segment lost 14 bases and the V segment lost 3 bases, leaving 10 bases of the junction unmatched. This chain's CDR3 is CASSFTGTGIETF. The CDR3 bases are TGTGCCAGCAGTTTTACCGGGACAGGGATTGAGACCTTC.

The V and J genes are TRBV6-5 and TRBJ2-7, with 11 bases fitting TRBD1. With 4 bases clipped from V and 6 bases from J, the junction kept 5 bases outside the gene matches. The CDR3 has 14 residues. CDR1 is MNHEY and CDR2 is SVGAGI in the germline V gene. CDR3 nucleotides: TGTGCCAGCAGTTTCGGGACAGGGGGGGGCGAGCAGTACTTC. Translating gives CASSFGTGGGEQYF.

This clone appeared a single time. V gene TRBV7-9 combines with J gene TRBJ1-1; unclear D gene. The CDR3 length is 15 residues. V gave up 4 bases and J gave up 2 bases, with 14 bases separating them. Per the germline V gene, CDR1 is SEHNR and CDR2 is FQNEAQ (reference sequence). CDR3 residues: CASSWIRGPNTEAFF. The CDR3 DNA sequence: TGTGCCAGCAGCTGGATCCGAGGCCCCAACACTGAAGCTTTCTTT.

This chain uses TRBV7-9 with TRBJ2-7; 9 bases map to TRBD1. V trimming: 5 bases; J trimming: 3 bases; junction bases outside the gene matches: 2. The germline gives CDR1 SEHNR, CDR2 FQNEAQ (reference sequence). The length of the CDR3 is 13 residues. In DNA, the CDR3 is TGTGCCAGCAGCCCGACAGGGGGCTACGAGCAGTACTTC. Its translation: CASSPTGGYEQYF.

The chain uses TRBV3-1 (or the pseudogene TRBV3-2) and TRBJ2-1; TRBD2 aligns across 9 bases. V lost 0 bases, J lost 15 bases, and 6 bases stayed unmatched. Germline CDR1 is LGHDT and CDR2 is YNNKEL (reference sequence). There are 13 residues in the CDR3. The CDR3 sequence: CASSQEVAGELFF. DNA for the CDR3: TGTGCCAGCAGCCAAGAAGTAGCGGGAGAGTTGTTCTTC.

The chain is built from TRBV5-1 and TRBJ1-4, with 11 bases aligning to TRBD1. CDR3 length equals 14 residues. V lost 3 bases, J lost 7 bases, and 2 bases stayed unmatched. Germline CDR1 SGHRS, CDR2 YFSETQ. The CDR3 nucleotides read TGCGCCAGCAGCTGGACAGGGGGCGGTGAAAAACTGTTTTTT. Protein sequence: CASSWTGGGEKLFF.

As to this clone: Other nucleotide sequences from this sample produce the same CDR3. The chain combines TRBV6-5 with TRBJ2-7; 10 bases line up with TRBD1. Unmatched junction bases numbered 3, after V lost 6 bases and J lost 4 bases. In germline, CDR1 is MNHEY, CDR2 SVGAGI. The length of the CDR3 is 13 residues. The CDR3 region is CASSGTGVYEQYF. DNA for the CDR3: TGTGCCAGCAGCGGGACAGGGGTATACGAGCAGTACTTC.

The chain uses TRBV7-2 and TRBJ2-4, with TRBD2 as a possible D gene (5 bases). The ends were cut back, 5 bases at V and 2 bases at J, with 13 bases in the middle. There are 15 residues in the CDR3. Germline V lookup: CDR1 SGHTA, CDR2 FQGNSA. The CDR3 DNA reads as TGTGCCAGCAGCCCCGCTAGCAGGACCAAAAACATTCAGTACTTC. As protein: CASSPASRTKNIQYF.

V and J are TRBV5-1 and TRBJ1-2; the D gene is possibly TRBD1 (6 bases). Trimming stripped 0 bases from V and 8 bases from J, with 26 bases between. The CDR3 is 18 amino acids. CDR1 SGHRS and CDR2 YFSETQ come from the germline V gene. The CDR3 sequence: CASSLAWGGKEAIGGYTF. CDR3 DNA sequence: TGCGCCAGCAGCTTGGCCTGGGGGGGCAAAGAGGCTATCGGCGGCTACACCTTC.

The genes are TRBV4-1 and TRBJ2-1, with 8 bases identical to TRBD2. Germline CDR1 and CDR2: MGHRA and YSYEKL. V shed 0 bases and J 6 bases; nucleotides not matched to a gene: 10. This CDR3 comprises 17 residues. The CDR3: CASSQDPRSGGTNEQFF. DNA of the CDR3: TGCGCCAGCAGCCAAGACCCGAGGAGCGGGGGAACCAATGAGCAGTTCTTC.

This clone was counted many times. The CDR3 region is CASRDTSGSPYEQYF. As DNA, the CDR3 is TGTGCCAGCAGAGATACTAGCGGGAGTCCCTACGAGCAGTACTTC. The chain is built from TRBV7-9 and TRBJ2-7; 11 bases align to TRBD2. The germline V gene encodes CDR1 SEHNR and CDR2 FQNEAQ (reference sequence). The CDR3 runs to 15 residues. Trimming took 6 bases from V and 2 from J; bases not matched to a gene: 6.

The chain combines TRBV5-8 with TRBJ1-4, with TRBD1 matching over 9 bases. This CDR3 spans 16 amino acids. CDR1 and CDR2 (germline): SGHTS, YDEGEE. J was trimmed by 6 bases and V by 0 bases; bases with no gene match: 6. The DNA of the CDR3 is TGTGCCAGCAGCTTGGAAAGGTGGACAGGGGATGAAAAACTGTTTTTT. It translates to CASSLERWTGDEKLFF.

CDR3 sequence reads: CASSLGGGSHNQPQHF. DNA for the CDR3: TGTGCCAGCAGTTTAGGCGGGGGTTCTCACAATCAGCCCCAGCATTTT. J is TRBJ1-5 and V is TRBV28; perhaps TRBD1 as D (5 bases). This CDR3 has 16 residues. Trimming took off 2 bases at V and 3 bases at J, with 14 bases between the two ends. CDR1 is MDHEN, CDR2 SYDVKM, per germline. The whole variable domain, remainder taken from reference TRBV28 and TRBJ1-5, is DVKVTQSSRYLVKRTGEKVFLECVQDMDHENMFWYRQDPGLGLRLIYFSYDVKMKEKGDIPEGYSVSREKKERFSLILESASTNQTSMYLCASSLGGGSHNQPQHFGDGTRLSIL.

The V and J genes are TRBV28 and TRBJ2-3, with TRBD1 identical over 8 bases. CDR1 and CDR2 from the germline V gene are MDHEN and SYDVKM. The ends lost 6 bases at V and 0 bases at J; junction bases unmatched: 8. The CDR3 sequence is 16 residues long. CDR3 sequence reads: CASSPMDRVSTDTQYF. CDR3 DNA: TGTGCCAGCAGCCCTATGGACAGGGTGAGCACAGATACGCAGTATTTT.

This clone showed up just once. The V call is TRBV6-5, the J call TRBJ1-2; 7 bases map to TRBD1. From germline, CDR1 is MNHEY and CDR2 SVGAGI. With V trimmed by 8 bases and J by 7 bases, 7 bases remained unmatched. CDR3 length: 12 residues. The CDR3 protein is CASSKTGSGYTF. CDR3 nucleotide sequence: TGTGCCAGCTCCAAGACAGGGAGTGGCTACACCTTC.

This clone was seen repeatedly, ten times or more. The chain uses TRBV5-1 and TRBJ2-3; D not resolved. Deletions cut 0 bases from V and 8 bases from J, with 13 bases between. The CDR3 totals 14 residues. The germline V gene has CDR1 SGHRS and CDR2 YFSETQ. The CDR3 DNA sequence: TGCGCCAGCAGCTTGGACAGCCGTGGTGGTACGCAGTATTTT. This sequence encodes CASSLDSRGGTQYF.

V usage is TRBV25-1 and J usage is TRBJ2-7; 9 nucleotides line up with TRBD2. CDR3 length: 17 residues. Trimming at V came to 0 bases and at J to 4 bases, leaving 10 bases not matched to a gene. Per germline, CDR1 MGHDK and CDR2 SYGVNS. The CDR3 protein is CASSEYRSSGSKYEQYF. The DNA for the CDR3 is TGTGCCAGCAGTGAATATCGGAGTAGCGGGAGCAAATACGAGCAGTACTTC.

This rearrangement joins TRBV5-4 to TRBJ2-1, with 10 bases aligning to TRBD2. The J segment lost 6 bases and the V segment lost 4 bases, leaving 10 bases of the junction unmatched. The V gene's germline CDR1 is SGHNT and CDR2 YYREEE (reference sequence). CDR3 length: 16 amino acids. The CDR3 bases are TGTGCCAGCAGCCGGGCGGGGCTAGCGGGAGTCAATGAGCAGTTCTTC. Protein product: CASSRAGLAGVNEQFF.

V gene TRBV14 combines with J gene TRBJ2-3, with D hard to call. V was pared by 0 bases and J by 5 bases, with 6 bases between. Germline V gives CDR1 SGHDN, CDR2 FVKESK. The CDR3 has 13 residues. CDR3 protein: CASSQDPRDTQYF. For the CDR3, the DNA is TGTGCCAGCAGCCAAGATCCCAGAGATACGCAGTATTTT.

The chain has TRBV7-8 and TRBJ1-5; a weak D match, TRBD1 (6 bases). Trimming removed 6 bases at V and 6 bases at J, with 15 bases between. From germline, CDR1 is SGHVS and CDR2 FQNEAQ. The CDR3 has 14 residues. CDR3 nucleotide sequence: TGTGCCAGCAGACAAACAGGGTGGGGTCAGCCCCAGCATTTT. This translates into CASRQTGWGQPQHF.

CDR3 sequence: CASTEGGFSTDTQYF. CDR3 in DNA: TGCGCCAGCACGGAGGGCGGATTTAGCACAGATACGCAGTATTTT. The chain recombines TRBV5-1 with TRBJ2-3; tentative D call: TRBD2 (6 bases). CDR3 length: 15 amino acids. The germline V gene encodes CDR1 SGHRS and CDR2 YFSETQ. Trimming took off 6 bases at V and 0 bases at J, with 14 bases between the two ends. The full variable domain, its missing parts supplied by reference TRBV5-1 and TRBJ2-3, is KAGVTQTPRYLIKTRGQQVTLSCSPISGHRSVSWYQQTPGQGLQFLFEYFSETQRNKGNFPGRFSGRQFSNSRSEMNVSTLELGDSALYLCASTEGGFSTDTQYFGPGTRLTVL.

The table lists this clone with a count of one. The chain is built from TRBV6-5 and TRBJ1-2; D remains ambiguous. Germline-derived CDR1 and CDR2 are MNHEY and SVGAGI. The CDR3 has 13 amino acids. Trimming shortened V by 6 bases and J by 8 bases, and 16 bases separated the two germline ends. The CDR3 sequence is CASRGAWGGGYTF. The CDR3 DNA is TGTGCCAGCAGGGGAGCTTGGGGTGGAGGCTACACCTTC.